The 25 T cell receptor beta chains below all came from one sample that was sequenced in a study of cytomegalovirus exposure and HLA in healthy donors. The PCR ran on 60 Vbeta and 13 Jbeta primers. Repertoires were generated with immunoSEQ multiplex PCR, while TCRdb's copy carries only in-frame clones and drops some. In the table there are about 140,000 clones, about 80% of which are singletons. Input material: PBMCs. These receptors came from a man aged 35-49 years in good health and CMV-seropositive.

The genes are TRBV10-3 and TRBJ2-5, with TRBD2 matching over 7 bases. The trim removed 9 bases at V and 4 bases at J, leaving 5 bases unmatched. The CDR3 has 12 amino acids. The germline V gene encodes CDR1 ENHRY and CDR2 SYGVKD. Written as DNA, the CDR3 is TGTGCCATGGGAGGGGCAGGAGAGACCCAGTACTTC. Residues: CAMGGAGETQYF.

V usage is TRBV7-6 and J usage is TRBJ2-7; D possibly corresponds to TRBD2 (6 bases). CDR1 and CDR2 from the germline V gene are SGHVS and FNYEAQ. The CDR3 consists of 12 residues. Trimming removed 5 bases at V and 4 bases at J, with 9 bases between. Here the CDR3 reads CASSPGGYEQYF. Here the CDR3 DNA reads TGTGCCAGCAGCCCAGGAGGGTACGAGCAGTACTTC.

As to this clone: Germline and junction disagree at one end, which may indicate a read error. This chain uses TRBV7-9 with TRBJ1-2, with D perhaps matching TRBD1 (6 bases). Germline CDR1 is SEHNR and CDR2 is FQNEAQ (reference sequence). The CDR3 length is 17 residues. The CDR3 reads CSSSLAGRDIMNYGYTF. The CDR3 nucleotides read TGTTCCAGCAGCTTAGCGGGCCGGGACATTATGAACTATGGCTACACCTTC.

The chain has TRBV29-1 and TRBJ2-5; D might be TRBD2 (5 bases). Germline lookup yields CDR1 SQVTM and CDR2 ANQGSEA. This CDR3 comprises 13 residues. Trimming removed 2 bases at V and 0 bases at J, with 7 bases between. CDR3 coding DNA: TGCAGCGTTGAACGAGGGAACCAAGAGACCCAGTACTTC. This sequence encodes CSVERGNQETQYF.

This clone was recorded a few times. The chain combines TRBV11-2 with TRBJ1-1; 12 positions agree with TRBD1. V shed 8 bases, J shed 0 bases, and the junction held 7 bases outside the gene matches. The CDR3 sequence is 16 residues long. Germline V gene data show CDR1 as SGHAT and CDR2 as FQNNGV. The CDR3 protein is CASRLGQGAMNTEAFF. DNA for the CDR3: TGTGCCAGCCGACTGGGACAGGGGGCGATGAACACTGAAGCTTTCTTT.

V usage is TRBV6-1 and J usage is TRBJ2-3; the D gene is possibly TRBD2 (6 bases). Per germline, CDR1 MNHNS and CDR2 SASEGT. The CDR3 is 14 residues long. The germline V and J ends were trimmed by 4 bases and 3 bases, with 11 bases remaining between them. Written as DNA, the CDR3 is TGTGCCAGCAGTGGGAGGGGTATTACAGATACGCAGTATTTT. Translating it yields CASSGRGITDTQYF.

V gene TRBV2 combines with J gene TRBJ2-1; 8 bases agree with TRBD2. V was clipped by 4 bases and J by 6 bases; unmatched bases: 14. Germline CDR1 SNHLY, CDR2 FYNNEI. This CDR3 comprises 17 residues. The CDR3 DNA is TGTGCCAGCAGTGCCCTGCCCGGGAGGGCCCCGGCCAATGAGCAGTTCTTC. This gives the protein CASSALPGRAPANEQFF.

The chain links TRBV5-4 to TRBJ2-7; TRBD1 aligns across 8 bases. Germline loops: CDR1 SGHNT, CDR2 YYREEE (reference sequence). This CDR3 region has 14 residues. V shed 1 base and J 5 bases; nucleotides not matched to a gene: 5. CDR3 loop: CASSLRTGPDEQYF. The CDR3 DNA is TGTGCCAGCAGCTTGAGGACAGGGCCCGACGAGCAGTACTTC. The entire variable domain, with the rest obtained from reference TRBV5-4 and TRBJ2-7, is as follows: ETGVTQSPTHLIKTRGQQVTLRCSSQSGHNTVSWYQQALGQGPQFIFQYYREEENGRGNFPPRFSGLQFPNYSSELNVNALELDDSALYLCASSLRTGPDEQYFGPGTRLTVT.

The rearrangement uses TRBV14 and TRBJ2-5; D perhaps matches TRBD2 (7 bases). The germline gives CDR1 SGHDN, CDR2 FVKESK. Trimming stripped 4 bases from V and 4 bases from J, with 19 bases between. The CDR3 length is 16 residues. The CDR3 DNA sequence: TGTGCCAGCAGCCCGTGGGGGAGGGGGGCCGGAGAGACCCAGTACTTC. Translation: CASSPWGRGAGETQYF.

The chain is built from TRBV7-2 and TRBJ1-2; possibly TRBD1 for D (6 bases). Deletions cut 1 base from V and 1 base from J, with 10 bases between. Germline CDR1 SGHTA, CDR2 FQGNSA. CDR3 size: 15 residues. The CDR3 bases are TGTGCCAGCAGCTTAGGGCAGGGGTTTAACTATGGCTACACCTTC. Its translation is CASSLGQGFNYGYTF.

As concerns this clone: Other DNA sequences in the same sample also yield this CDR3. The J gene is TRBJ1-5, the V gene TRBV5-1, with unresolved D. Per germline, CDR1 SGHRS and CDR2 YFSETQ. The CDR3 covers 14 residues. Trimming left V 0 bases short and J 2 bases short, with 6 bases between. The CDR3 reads CASSLAGGNQPQHF. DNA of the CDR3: TGCGCCAGCAGCTTGGCGGGTGGCAATCAGCCCCAGCATTTT.

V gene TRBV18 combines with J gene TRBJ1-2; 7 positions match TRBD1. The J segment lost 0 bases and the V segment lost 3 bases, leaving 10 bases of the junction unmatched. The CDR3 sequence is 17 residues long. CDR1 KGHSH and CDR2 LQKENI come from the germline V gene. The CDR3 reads CASSPRVTGTSNYGYTF. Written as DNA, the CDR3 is TGTGCCAGCTCACCGAGAGTGACAGGGACCTCTAACTATGGCTACACCTTC.

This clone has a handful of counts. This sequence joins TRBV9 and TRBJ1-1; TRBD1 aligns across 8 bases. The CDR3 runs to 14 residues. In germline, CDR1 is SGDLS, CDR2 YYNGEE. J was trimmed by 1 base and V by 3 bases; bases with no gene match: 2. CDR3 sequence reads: CASSAGGGNTEAFF. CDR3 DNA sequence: TGTGCCAGCAGCGCAGGGGGCGGGAACACTGAAGCTTTCTTT.

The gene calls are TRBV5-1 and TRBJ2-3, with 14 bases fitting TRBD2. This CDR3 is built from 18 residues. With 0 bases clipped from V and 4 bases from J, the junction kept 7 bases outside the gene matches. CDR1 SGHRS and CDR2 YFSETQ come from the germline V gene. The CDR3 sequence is CASSLAVGTSGGSDTQYF. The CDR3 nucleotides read TGCGCCAGCAGCTTGGCCGTCGGGACTAGCGGGGGATCAGATACGCAGTATTTT.

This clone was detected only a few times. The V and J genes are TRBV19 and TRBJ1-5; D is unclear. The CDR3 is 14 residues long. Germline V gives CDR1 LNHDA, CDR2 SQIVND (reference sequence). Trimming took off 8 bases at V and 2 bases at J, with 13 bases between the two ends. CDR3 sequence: CASRVFSGNQPQHF. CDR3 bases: TGTGCCAGTCGGGTTTTTTCGGGCAATCAGCCCCAGCATTTT.

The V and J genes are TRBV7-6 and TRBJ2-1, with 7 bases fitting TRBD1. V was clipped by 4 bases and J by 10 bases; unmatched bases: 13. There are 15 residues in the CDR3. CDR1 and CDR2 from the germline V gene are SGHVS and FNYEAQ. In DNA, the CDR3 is TGTGCCAGCAGCTCCCGTAGGGGGCAAGGGGAAGAGCAGTTCTTC. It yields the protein CASSSRRGQGEEQFF.

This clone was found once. The CDR3 protein is CASSTSGSSSGNTIYF. The CDR3 nucleotides read TGTGCCAGCAGCACCTCGGGGTCGAGCTCTGGAAACACCATATATTTT. This sequence joins TRBV11-2 and TRBJ1-3; D call uncertain. Germline CDR1 reads SGHAT; CDR2 reads FQNNGV. Trimming took 5 bases from V and 0 from J, leaving 14 bases between them. CDR3 length equals 16 residues.

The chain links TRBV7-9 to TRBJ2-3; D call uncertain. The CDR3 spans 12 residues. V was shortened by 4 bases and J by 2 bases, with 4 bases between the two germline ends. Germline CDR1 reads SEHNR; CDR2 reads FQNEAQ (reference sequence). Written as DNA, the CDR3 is TGTGCCAGCAGCTCCATCACAGATACGCAGTATTTT. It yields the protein CASSSITDTQYF.

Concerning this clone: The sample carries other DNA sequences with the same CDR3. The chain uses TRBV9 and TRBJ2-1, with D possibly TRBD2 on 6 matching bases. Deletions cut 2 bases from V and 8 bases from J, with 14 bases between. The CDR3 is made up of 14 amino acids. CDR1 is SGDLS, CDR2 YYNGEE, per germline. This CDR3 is CASSVGTSLDEQFF. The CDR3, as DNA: TGTGCCAGCAGCGTCGGGACTTCCCTCGATGAGCAGTTCTTC.

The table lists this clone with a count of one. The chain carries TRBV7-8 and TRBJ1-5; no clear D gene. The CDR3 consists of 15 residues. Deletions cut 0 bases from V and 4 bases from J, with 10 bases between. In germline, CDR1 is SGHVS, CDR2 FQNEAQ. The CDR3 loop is CASSLARLINQPQHF. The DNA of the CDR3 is TGTGCCAGCAGCTTAGCTCGACTGATAAATCAGCCCCAGCATTTT.

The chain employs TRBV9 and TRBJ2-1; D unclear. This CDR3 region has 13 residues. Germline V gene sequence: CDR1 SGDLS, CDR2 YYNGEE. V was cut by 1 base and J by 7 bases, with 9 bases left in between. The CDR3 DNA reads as TGTGCCAGCAGCGTACAACTGGTAAATGAGCAGTTCTTC. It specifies CASSVQLVNEQFF.

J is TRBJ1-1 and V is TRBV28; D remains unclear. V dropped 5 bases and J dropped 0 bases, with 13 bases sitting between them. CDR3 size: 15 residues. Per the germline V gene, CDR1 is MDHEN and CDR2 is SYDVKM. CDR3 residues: CASSVGGGMNTEAFF. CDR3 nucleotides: TGTGCCAGCAGTGTAGGTGGAGGGATGAACACTGAAGCTTTCTTT. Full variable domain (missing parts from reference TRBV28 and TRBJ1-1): DVKVTQSSRYLVKRTGEKVFLECVQDMDHENMFWYRQDPGLGLRLIYFSYDVKMKEKGDIPEGYSVSREKKERFSLILESASTNQTSMYLCASSVGGGMNTEAFFGQGTRLTVV.

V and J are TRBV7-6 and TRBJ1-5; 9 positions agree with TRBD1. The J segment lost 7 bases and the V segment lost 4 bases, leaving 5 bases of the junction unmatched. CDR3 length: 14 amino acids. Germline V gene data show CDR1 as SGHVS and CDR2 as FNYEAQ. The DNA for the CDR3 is TGTGCCAGCAGCTCACAGGGGGCCGGGCAGCCCCAGCATTTT. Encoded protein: CASSSQGAGQPQHF. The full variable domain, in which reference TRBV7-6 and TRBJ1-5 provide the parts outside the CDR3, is GAGVSQSPRYKVTKRGQDVALRCDPISGHVSLYWYRQALGQGPEFLTYFNYEAQQDKSGLPNDRFSAERPEGSISTLTIQRTEQRDSAMYRCASSSQGAGQPQHFGDGTRLSIL.

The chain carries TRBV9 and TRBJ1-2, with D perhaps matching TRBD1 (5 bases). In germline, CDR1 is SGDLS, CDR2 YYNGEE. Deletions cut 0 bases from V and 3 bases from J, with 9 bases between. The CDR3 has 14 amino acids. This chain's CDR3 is CASSVEGRYYGYTF. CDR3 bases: TGTGCCAGCAGCGTAGAGGGGCGATACTATGGCTACACCTTC.

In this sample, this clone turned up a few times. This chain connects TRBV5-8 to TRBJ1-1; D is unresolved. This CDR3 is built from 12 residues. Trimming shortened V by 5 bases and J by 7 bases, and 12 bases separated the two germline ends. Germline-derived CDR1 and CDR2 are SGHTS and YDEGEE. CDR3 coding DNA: TGTGCCAGCAGGATACCGACTAGTGAAGCTTTCTTT. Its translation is CASRIPTSEAFF. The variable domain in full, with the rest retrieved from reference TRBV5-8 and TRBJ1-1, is EAGVTQSPTHLIKTRGQQATLRCSPISGHTSVYWYQQALGLGLQFLLWYDEGEERNRGNFPPRFSGRQFPNYSSELNVNALELEDSALYLCASRIPTSEAFFGQGTRLTVV.